This T cell receptor (beta chain) appears in the sequencing data of a study of T cells in localized non-small cell lung cancer. The CDR3 runs to 15 residues. Germline CDR1 and CDR2: SGHAT and FQDESV (reference sequence). The V end lost 5 bases, the J end lost 4 bases, and 17 bases lay between the germline ends. The protocol was immunoSEQ multiplex PCR, while the TCRdb copy is restricted to in-frame clones and leaves out a portion. The sample has tens of thousands of clones, approximately 80% seen once; the top ten hold just under 20%. The rearrangement links TRBV11-1 to TRBJ2-5; D possibly corresponds to TRBD2 (6 bases). The input for sequencing was peripheral blood, taken before any cancer treatment. The receptor's source is a female donor of 60 years or more with stage II squamous cell lung carcinoma. The CDR3 DNA follows: TGTGCCAGCAGCAGGAGGGACCATTACCGAGAGACCCAGTACTTC. Protein sequence: CASSRRDHYRETQYF.